Below are 27 T cell receptor beta chains sequenced from a single sample in a study of T cell responses to AZD1222 COVID-19 vaccine. Generated by immunoSEQ multiplex PCR, the TCRdb table keeps only in-frame clones and is missing some. The sample has 150,000 to 200,000 clones, around 89% seen once. The source material was peripheral blood, sampled 28 days after the second dose of the MenACWY control vaccine. The receptor source for this set is an adult who received the MenACWY meningococcal vaccine as a control.

This clone was seen only a few times. V and J are TRBV7-2 and TRBJ1-5; weak D call: TRBD1 (5 bases). Per germline, CDR1 SGHTA and CDR2 FQGNSA. Trimming stripped 3 bases from V and 9 bases from J, with 12 bases between. This CDR3 region has 13 residues. The CDR3 loop is CASSLTGARPQHF. The CDR3 nucleotides read TGTGCCAGCAGCTTGACCGGGGCCCGGCCCCAGCATTTT.

Only one count was recorded for this clone. The chain combines TRBV30 with TRBJ2-7; 10 nucleotides align to TRBD2. Per the germline V gene, CDR1 is GTSNPN and CDR2 is SVGIG (reference sequence). The CDR3 is 13 amino acids. The ends lost 5 bases at V and 3 bases at J; junction bases unmatched: 4. The CDR3 here is CAWGLAGVYEQYF. CDR3 sequence (DNA): TGTGCCTGGGGGCTAGCGGGAGTCTACGAGCAGTACTTC. The full variable domain, with the rest looked up from reference TRBV30 and TRBJ2-7, is SQTIHQWPATLVQPVGSPLSLECTVEGTSNPNLYWYRQAAGRGLQLLFYSVGIGQISSEVPQNLSASRPQDRQFILSSKKLLLSDSGFYLCAWGLAGVYEQYFGPGTRLTVT.

Here the CDR3 reads CSASWPRGDSIYEQYF. In DNA form, the CDR3 reads TGCAGTGCTAGTTGGCCCCGAGGGGACAGCATCTACGAGCAGTACTTC. This chain uses TRBV20-1 with TRBJ2-7, with 7 bases identical to TRBD1. The CDR3 is 16 amino acids. Germline V CDR1 and CDR2: DFQATT, SNEGSKA (reference sequence). V gave up 3 bases and J gave up 3 bases; unmatched junction bases: 14.

V is TRBV7-2 and J is TRBJ2-1, with D unclear. CDR1 is SGHTA and CDR2 is FQGNSA in the germline V gene. This CDR3 comprises 13 residues. Trimming stripped 2 bases from V and 9 bases from J, with 11 bases between. The CDR3 loop is CASSLPRQAEQFF. The CDR3 nucleotides read TGTGCCAGCAGCTTACCCAGGCAGGCTGAGCAGTTCTTC. Full variable domain (missing parts from reference TRBV7-2 and TRBJ2-1): GAGVSQSPSNKVTEKGKDVELRCDPISGHTALYWYRQSLGQGLEFLIYFQGNSAPDKSGLPSDRFSAERTGGSVSTLTIQRTQQEDSAVYLCASSLPRQAEQFFGPGTRLTVL.

The chain employs TRBV30 and TRBJ1-1, with a tentative D call TRBD1 (5 bases). Looked up from germline, CDR1 is GTSNPN and CDR2 is SVGIG (reference sequence). V lost 5 bases and J 5 bases, leaving 12 bases between the germline ends. There are 12 residues in the CDR3. CDR3 nucleotide sequence: TGTGCCTGGCACAGGAAGGAGACTGAAGCTTTCTTT. It codes for CAWHRKETEAFF.

The chain uses TRBV7-8 and TRBJ1-1; D is ambiguous. The CDR3 spans 14 residues. Germline V gives CDR1 SGHVS, CDR2 FQNEAQ. V gave up 1 base and J gave up 4 bases, with 10 bases separating them. CDR3 protein: CASSLVWGSTEAFF. DNA for the CDR3: TGTGCCAGCAGCTTAGTCTGGGGTTCCACTGAAGCTTTCTTT.

The CDR3 here is CASREGGPFYGYTF. The CDR3 DNA reads TGCGCCAGCCGGGAGGGGGGGCCCTTCTATGGCTACACCTTC. The chain carries TRBV5-1 and TRBJ1-2; TRBD1 is a possible D gene (6 bases). The CDR3 runs to 14 residues. The germline gives CDR1 SGHRS, CDR2 YFSETQ. Trimming pared 7 bases from V and 4 bases from J, leaving 17 bases between.

The chain carries TRBV2 and TRBJ1-6; D perhaps matches TRBD1 (5 bases). V was clipped by 6 bases and J by 7 bases, with 13 bases between them. The length of the CDR3 is 14 residues. Germline assignment: CDR1 SNHLY and CDR2 FYNNEI. CDR3 in amino acids: CASSLGPGNSPLHF. DNA of the CDR3: TGTGCCAGCAGCCTCGGACCAGGGAATTCACCCCTCCACTTT.

The chain is built from TRBV19 and TRBJ1-1; tentative D call: TRBD1 (5 bases). CDR3 length equals 16 residues. Per the germline V gene, CDR1 is LNHDA and CDR2 is SQIVND (reference sequence). V was clipped by 3 bases and J by 0 bases, with 14 bases between them. CDR3 nucleotides: TGTGCCAGTAGTATTCAGGAGGGGTGGATGAACACTGAAGCTTTCTTT. Protein: CASSIQEGWMNTEAFF.

A few counts support this clone. CDR3 in amino acids: CASSQGPARPEAFF. CDR3 nucleotides: TGTGCCAGCAGCCAAGGACCGGCCCGGCCTGAAGCTTTCTTT. This rearrangement joins TRBV14 to TRBJ1-1; D unresolved. From germline, CDR1 is SGHDN and CDR2 FVKESK. Trimming took 1 base from V and 6 from J, leaving 12 bases between them. This CDR3 has 14 residues.

This chain links TRBV9 with TRBJ2-1; no clear D. The germline CDR1 and CDR2 sequences are SGDLS and YYNGEE. V gave up 2 bases and J gave up 6 bases, with 15 bases separating them. The CDR3 consists of 15 residues. This CDR3 is CASSVGGEPPNEQFF. The CDR3 DNA follows: TGTGCCAGCAGCGTTGGTGGGGAACCACCCAATGAGCAGTTCTTC.

V usage is TRBV5-8 and J usage is TRBJ1-5; a weak D match, TRBD1 (5 bases). Trimming removed 0 bases at V and 1 base at J, with 14 bases between. The germline gives CDR1 SGHTS, CDR2 YDEGEE. The length of the CDR3 is 17 residues. The CDR3 spells CASSLALSGGSNQPQHF. For the CDR3, the DNA is TGTGCCAGCAGCTTGGCCCTCTCGGGGGGGAGCAATCAGCCCCAGCATTTT.

In DNA, the CDR3 is TGCGCCACCAACGCTGGACAGGGGGGAGACGAGCAGTACTTC. Translating gives CATNAGQGGDEQYF. This chain links TRBV10-2 with TRBJ2-7, with TRBD1 matching over 10 bases. V dropped 10 bases and J dropped 5; count of bases not matched to a gene: 11. Germline CDR1 WSHSY, CDR2 SAAADI. This CDR3 spans 14 amino acids.

The CDR3 is CASSVQSTNEKLFF. The CDR3 DNA reads TGTGCCAGTAGTGTTCAGTCAACTAATGAAAAACTGTTTTTT. This chain connects TRBV19 to TRBJ1-4; D is undetermined. Trimming left V 5 bases short and J 0 bases short, with 7 bases between. The CDR3 is 14 amino acids. Germline-derived CDR1 and CDR2 are LNHDA and SQIVND (reference sequence).

This clone has just one count. The chain links TRBV29-1 to TRBJ1-6, with unresolved D. CDR3 length equals 13 residues. In germline, CDR1 is SQVTM, CDR2 ANQGSEA. CDR3 sequence (DNA): TGCAGTGTGCAATTTAGCAATAATTCACCCCTCCACTTT. Translated: CSVQFSNNSPLHF.

The J gene is TRBJ2-7, the V gene TRBV19; TRBD1 aligns across 8 bases. The CDR3 spans 16 residues. CDR1 LNHDA and CDR2 SQIVND come from the germline V gene (reference sequence). V lost 5 bases, J lost 6 bases, and 15 bases stayed unmatched. The CDR3 DNA reads as TGTGCCAGTAGTCCGACGAATCTCGGACAGGGCGGCGAGCAGTACTTC. Residues: CASSPTNLGQGGEQYF.

The chain is built from TRBV7-7 and TRBJ2-2; unclear D gene. V lost 0 bases, J lost 4 bases, and 6 bases lay in between. Germline values: CDR1 SSHAT, CDR2 FNYEAQ (reference sequence). This CDR3 has 14 residues. The CDR3 region is CASSLADLTGELFF. Written as DNA, the CDR3 is TGTGCCAGCAGCTTAGCGGACCTCACCGGGGAGCTGTTTTTT.

V gene TRBV9 combines with J gene TRBJ2-7; unclear D gene. CDR1 SGDLS and CDR2 YYNGEE come from the germline V gene. Trimming cost V 0 bases and J 6 bases, with 16 bases left between them. The CDR3 runs to 15 residues. CDR3 protein: CASSVAGRSESEQYF. CDR3 DNA sequence: TGTGCCAGCAGCGTAGCCGGACGGTCCGAGAGCGAGCAGTACTTC.

The chain couples TRBV27 to TRBJ2-1; TRBD1 matches 7 bases. The germline V gene has CDR1 MNHEY and CDR2 SMNVEV (reference sequence). The CDR3 spans 16 residues. The ends lost 1 base at V and 0 bases at J; junction bases unmatched: 3. Written as DNA, the CDR3 is TGTGCCAGCAGTTTATTAGGGACAGCCTCCTACAATGAGCAGTTCTTC. Protein product: CASSLLGTASYNEQFF.

The V call is TRBV5-1, the J call TRBJ1-2, with D unresolved. V lost 0 bases and J 4 bases, leaving 13 bases between the germline ends. The CDR3 is 15 residues long. Germline lookup yields CDR1 SGHRS and CDR2 YFSETQ. CDR3 DNA sequence: TGCGCCAGCAGCTTGGAGGCAGGAGGGAGCTATGGCTACACCTTC. Protein sequence: CASSLEAGGSYGYTF. The whole variable domain, remainder taken from reference TRBV5-1 and TRBJ1-2, is KAGVTQTPRYLIKTRGQQVTLSCSPISGHRSVSWYQQTPGQGLQFLFEYFSETQRNKGNFPGRFSGRQFSNSRSEMNVSTLELGDSALYLCASSLEAGGSYGYTFGSGTRLTVV.

V gene TRBV20-1 combines with J gene TRBJ2-5; D gene uncertain. This CDR3 region has 11 residues. With 5 bases removed from V and 5 bases from J, the gap between germline ends came to 9 bases. From germline, CDR1 is DFQATT and CDR2 SNEGSKA (reference sequence). The CDR3 bases are TGCAGTGCTTCATTCAGGGAGACCCAGTACTTC. The encoded protein is CSASFRETQYF.

This chain links TRBV6-5 with TRBJ1-1; TRBD1 is a possible D gene (5 bases). CDR1 is MNHEY and CDR2 is SVGAGI in the germline V gene. Deletions cut 2 bases from V and 1 base from J, with 5 bases between. CDR3 size: 13 residues. CDR3 coding DNA: TGTGCCAGCAGTTACGGACAGAACACTGAAGCTTTCTTT. Its translation: CASSYGQNTEAFF.

The CDR3 reads CASSVDGQGYGYTF. The CDR3 DNA reads as TGTGCCAGCAGCGTAGACGGACAGGGGTACGGCTACACCTTC. V usage is TRBV9 and J usage is TRBJ1-2, with TRBD1 identical over 9 bases. Germline trimming cut 0 bases from V and 8 bases from J; bases unmatched to any gene: 5. The CDR3 has 14 amino acids. CDR1 is SGDLS and CDR2 is YYNGEE in the germline V gene. The whole variable domain, filled in from reference TRBV9 and TRBJ1-2, reads DSGVTQTPKHLITATGQRVTLRCSPRSGDLSVYWYQQSLDQGLQFLIQYYNGEERAKGNILERFSAQQFPDLHSELNLSSLELGDSALYFCASSVDGQGYGYTFGSGTRLTVV.

This chain uses TRBV20-1 with TRBJ1-6, with 11 nucleotides matching TRBD1. Germline V gives CDR1 DFQATT, CDR2 SNEGSKA (reference sequence). The CDR3 totals 15 residues. V lost 3 bases and J lost 8; bases outside the gene matches: 6. Here the CDR3 reads CSASPGQGGYSPLHF. The CDR3 DNA follows: TGCAGTGCTAGTCCGGGACAGGGGGGATATTCACCCCTCCACTTT.

This chain joins TRBV29-1 and TRBJ2-1; D unclear. Germline values: CDR1 SQVTM, CDR2 ANQGSEA. V gave up 4 bases and J gave up 2 bases, with 9 bases separating them. CDR3 size: 13 residues. CDR3 residues: CSVGRGAYNEQFF. CDR3 bases: TGCAGCGTTGGGCGCGGAGCCTACAATGAGCAGTTCTTC.

The V gene is TRBV29-1, the J gene TRBJ2-5; no definite D call. Trimming removed 7 bases from V and 5 bases from J, with 17 bases in between. This CDR3 has 13 residues. Germline V CDR1 and CDR2: SQVTM, ANQGSEA. DNA for the CDR3: TGCAGCGGGGGTGGGGAATTCTGGGAGACCCAGTACTTC. Translation gives CSGGGEFWETQYF.

The chain combines TRBV15 with TRBJ2-1; 9 bases are a match to TRBD1. CDR1 and CDR2 from the germline V gene are LNHNV and YYDKDF (reference sequence). This CDR3 region has 13 residues. J was trimmed by 10 bases and V by 3 bases; bases with no gene match: 4. CDR3 DNA: TGTGCCACCAGCAGGGACAGGGGTGAGGAGCAGTTCTTC. It is translated as CATSRDRGEEQFF.